The T cell receptor beta chain under discussion was sequenced for a study of identical twins. Among all donors, each was a healthy Caucasian. TCRdb independently ran MiXCR on the 5' RACE reads; one entry per CDR3 protein. Among 690,000 or so distinct CDR3 sequences listed, 5.5% to 7.5% were seen once. This clonotype was observed many times. Sequencing used naive T cells sorted from blood. The receptor's source is a man aged 18 to 29 in good health.

Here the CDR3 DNA reads TGCGCCAGCAGCGCTCCGGAGGACGGCTACAATGAGCAGTTCTTC. Its translation is CASSAPEDGYNEQFF. The chain employs TRBV5-1 and TRBJ2-1; possibly TRBD2 for D (5 bases). Trimming took off 4 bases at V and 3 bases at J, with 14 bases between the two ends. This CDR3 spans 15 amino acids. Germline loops: CDR1 SGHRS, CDR2 YFSETQ.